The clone carrying this TCR beta chain came up many times. The antigen remains unidentified. These data come from a study of identical twins. Study-wide points: Monozygotic twin pairs showed more out-of-frame TCR alpha sharing than models estimated. Carriage of fewer insertions was seen in abundant cord blood beta clonotypes, whereas memory repertoires showed none.

V shed 2 bases, J shed 4 bases, and the junction held 9 bases outside the gene matches. CDR3 length: 17 amino acids. TCRdb processed the 5' RACE reads anew with MiXCR; each CDR3 protein has one entry. Here the sample spans roughly 750,000 distinct CDR3 sequences, 21% being singletons. This same sample was also part of a study on T cells expressing NK-cell markers. As reported in that work: The sequencing cohort of eight donors included seven HCMV-seropositive individuals and one seronegative individual. In roughly 6 donors, dominant CD3+CD56+NKG2C+ clones formed about 1.0-7.5% of CD8+ cells.

Sequenced input: PBMCs. The rearrangement joins TRBV12-3 or TRBV12-4 to TRBJ2-5; TRBD2 aligns across 11 bases. The clonotype comes from a woman younger than 35 in good health. In DNA, the CDR3 is TGTGCCAGCAGTTTATATCGTACTAGCGGGAGAGGAGAGACCCAGTACTTC. Translating gives CASSLYRTSGRGETQYF.